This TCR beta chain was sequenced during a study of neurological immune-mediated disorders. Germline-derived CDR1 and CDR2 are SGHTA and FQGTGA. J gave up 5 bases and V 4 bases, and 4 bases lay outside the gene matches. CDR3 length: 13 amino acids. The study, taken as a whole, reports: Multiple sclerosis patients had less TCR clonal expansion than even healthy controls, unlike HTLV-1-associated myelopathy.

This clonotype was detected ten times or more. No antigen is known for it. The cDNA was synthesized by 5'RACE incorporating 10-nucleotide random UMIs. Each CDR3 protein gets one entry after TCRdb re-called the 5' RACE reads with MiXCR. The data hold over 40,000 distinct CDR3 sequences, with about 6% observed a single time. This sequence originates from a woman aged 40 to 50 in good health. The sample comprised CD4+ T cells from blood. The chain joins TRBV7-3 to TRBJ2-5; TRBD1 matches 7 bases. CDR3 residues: CASSSGTEETQYF. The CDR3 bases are TGTGCCAGCAGCTCCGGGACAGAGGAGACCCAGTACTTC.